Sequencing of this T cell receptor (beta chain) was carried out in a study of T cells in tumors after PD-1 blockade. Study at large: Some patients also took daily vismodegib 150 mg during anti-PD-1 treatment.

The assay was immunoSEQ multiplex PCR, and TCRdb's table has in-frame clones only and misses some. The sample lists about 33,000 clones, more than 70% occurring once. With 2 bases clipped from V and 3 bases from J, the junction kept 7 bases outside the gene matches. This CDR3 region has 17 residues. Germline values: CDR1 KGHDR, CDR2 SFDVKD. In its sample, this clone was seen once. Source: PBMCs, taken before anti-PD-1 treatment. V usage is TRBV24-1 and J usage is TRBJ2-1, with 9 bases aligning to TRBD2. The sequence was collected from a human donor with basal cell carcinoma. The CDR3 loop is CATSDSSGLADYNEQFF. DNA for the CDR3: TGTGCCACCAGTGATTCGTCGGGACTAGCAGACTACAATGAGCAGTTCTTC.